This T cell receptor (beta chain) was obtained from a study of OX40 agonist ivuxolimab in advanced cancers. Study outcomes and limitations: Blood T cells, both CD4+ and CD8+, expanded clonally by week 6 at 0.1 to 3.0 mg/kg. Normalized T-cell clonal expansion was also low in some nonresponders. In the 0.1-3.0 mg/kg groups, partial responders showed among the lowest expansion.

The CDR3 totals 16 residues. Trimming took off 0 bases at V and 5 bases at J, with 14 bases between the two ends. Germline CDR1 and CDR2: MNHNS and SASEGT. Only in-frame clones appear in the TCRdb table, and some are missing; sequencing was by immunoSEQ multiplex PCR. The table records around 74,000 clones, approximately 80% of them present only once. On this clone: Its antigen is not identified.

Sequencing used CD4+ or CD8+ T cells sorted from blood, obtained in a trial of the OX40 agonist ivuxolimab. The V and J genes are TRBV6-1 and TRBJ1-5; the D is unclear. The TCR was taken from an adult with an advanced solid tumor such as melanoma, head and neck, liver or kidney cancer. CDR3 sequence (DNA): TGTGCCAGCAGTGAAGCGGCCGGGTCCTGGGATCAGCCCCAGCATTTT. Translated, it gives CASSEAAGSWDQPQHF.